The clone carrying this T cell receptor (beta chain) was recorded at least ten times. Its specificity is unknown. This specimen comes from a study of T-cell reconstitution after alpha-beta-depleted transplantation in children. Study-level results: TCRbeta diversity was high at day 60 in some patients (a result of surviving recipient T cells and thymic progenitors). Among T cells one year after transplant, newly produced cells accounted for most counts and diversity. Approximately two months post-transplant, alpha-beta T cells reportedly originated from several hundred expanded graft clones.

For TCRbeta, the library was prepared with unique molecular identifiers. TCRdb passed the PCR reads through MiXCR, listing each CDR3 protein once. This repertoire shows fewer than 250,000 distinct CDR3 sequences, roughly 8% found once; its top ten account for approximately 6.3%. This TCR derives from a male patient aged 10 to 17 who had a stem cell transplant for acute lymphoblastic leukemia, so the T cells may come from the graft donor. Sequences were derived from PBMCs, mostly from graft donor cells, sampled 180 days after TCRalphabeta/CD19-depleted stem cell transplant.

The chain's CDR3 is CASSLSRTGANIQYF. DNA of the CDR3: TGTGCCAGCAGCTTAAGTAGGACAGGGGCTAACATTCAGTACTTC. This chain joins TRBV7-3 and TRBJ2-4; 9 positions match TRBD1. The V gene end was trimmed by 1 base and the J gene end by 7 bases; junction bases not matched to a gene: 5. This CDR3 is built from 15 residues. Germline lookup yields CDR1 SGHTA and CDR2 FQGTGA.